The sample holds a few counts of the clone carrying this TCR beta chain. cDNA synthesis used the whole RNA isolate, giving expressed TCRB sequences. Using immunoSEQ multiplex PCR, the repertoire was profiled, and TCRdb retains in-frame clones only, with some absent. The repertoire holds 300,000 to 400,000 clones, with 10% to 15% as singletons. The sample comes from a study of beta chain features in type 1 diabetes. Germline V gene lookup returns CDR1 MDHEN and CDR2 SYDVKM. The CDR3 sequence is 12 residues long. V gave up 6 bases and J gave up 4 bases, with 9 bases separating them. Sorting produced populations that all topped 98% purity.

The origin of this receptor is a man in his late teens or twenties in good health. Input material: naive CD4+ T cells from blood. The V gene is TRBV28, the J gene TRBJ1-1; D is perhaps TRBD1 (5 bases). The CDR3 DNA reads TGTGCCAGCAGGCGCAGGGCCACTGAAGCTTTCTTT. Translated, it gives CASRRRATEAFF.